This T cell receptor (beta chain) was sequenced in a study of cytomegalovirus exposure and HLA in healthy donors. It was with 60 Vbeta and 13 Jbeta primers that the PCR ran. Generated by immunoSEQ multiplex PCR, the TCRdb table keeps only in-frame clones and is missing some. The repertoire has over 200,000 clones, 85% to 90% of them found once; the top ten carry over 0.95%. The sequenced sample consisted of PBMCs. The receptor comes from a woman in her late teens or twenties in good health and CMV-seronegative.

The DNA of the CDR3 is TGTGCCAGCAGCTACGGGGGAGGTGGATTGGAAGAGACCCAGTACTTC. Translated, it gives CASSYGGGGLEETQYF. The V and J genes are TRBV5-4 and TRBJ2-5; D is perhaps TRBD2 (6 bases). CDR3 length equals 16 residues. The germline gives CDR1 SGHNT, CDR2 YYREEE (reference sequence). V was cut by 3 bases and J by 3 bases, with 18 bases left in between.